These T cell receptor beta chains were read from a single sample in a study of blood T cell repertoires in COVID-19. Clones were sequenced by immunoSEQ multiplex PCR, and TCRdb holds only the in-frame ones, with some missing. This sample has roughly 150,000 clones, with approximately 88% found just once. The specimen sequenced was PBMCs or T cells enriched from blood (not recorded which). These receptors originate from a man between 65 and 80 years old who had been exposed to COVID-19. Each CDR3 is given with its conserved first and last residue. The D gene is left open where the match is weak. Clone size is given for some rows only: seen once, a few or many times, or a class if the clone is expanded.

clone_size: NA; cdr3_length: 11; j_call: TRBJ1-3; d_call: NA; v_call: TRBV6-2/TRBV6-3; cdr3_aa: CASSLGNTIYF; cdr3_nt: TGTGCCAGCAGTCTCGGAAACACCATATATTTT
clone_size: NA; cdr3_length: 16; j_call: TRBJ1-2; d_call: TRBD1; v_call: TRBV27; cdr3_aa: CASSSRGYGFLGGYTF; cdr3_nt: TGTGCCAGCAGTTCCAGGGGGTACGGCTTCCTCGGTGGCTACACCTTC
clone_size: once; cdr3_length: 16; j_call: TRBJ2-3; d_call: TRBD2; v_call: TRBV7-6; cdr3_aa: CASSLLAGGVTDTQYF; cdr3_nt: TGTGCCAGCAGCTTATTAGCGGGAGGGGTGACAGATACGCAGTATTTT
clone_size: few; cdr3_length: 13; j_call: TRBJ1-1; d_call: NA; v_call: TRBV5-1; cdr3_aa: CASSSRGNTEAFF; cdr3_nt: TGCGCCAGCAGCTCGAGAGGAAACACTGAAGCTTTCTTT
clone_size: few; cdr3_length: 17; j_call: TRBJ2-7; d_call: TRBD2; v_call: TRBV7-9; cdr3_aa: CASSLDLAGKVSYEQYF; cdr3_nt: TGTGCCAGCAGCTTAGACCTAGCGGGTAAGGTCTCCTACGAGCAGTACTTC
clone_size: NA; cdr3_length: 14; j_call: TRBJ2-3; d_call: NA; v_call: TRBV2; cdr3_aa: CASSDRYGTDTQYF; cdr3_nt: TGTGCCAGCAGTGACAGATATGGCACAGATACGCAGTATTTT
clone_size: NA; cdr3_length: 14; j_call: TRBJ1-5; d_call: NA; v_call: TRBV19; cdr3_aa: CASRDGRDNQPQHF; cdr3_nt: TGTGCCAGTAGGGACGGCCGGGACAATCAGCCCCAGCATTTT
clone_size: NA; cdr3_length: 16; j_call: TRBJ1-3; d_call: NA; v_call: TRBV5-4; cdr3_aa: CASSSPTDNSGNTIYF; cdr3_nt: TGTGCCAGCAGCTCACCGACCGACAACTCTGGAAACACCATATATTTT
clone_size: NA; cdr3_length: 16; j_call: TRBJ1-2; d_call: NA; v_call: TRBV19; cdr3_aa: CASSSRLRDIGYGYTF; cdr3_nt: TGTGCCAGTAGTTCCCGCCTCCGGGACATTGGCTATGGCTACACCTTC
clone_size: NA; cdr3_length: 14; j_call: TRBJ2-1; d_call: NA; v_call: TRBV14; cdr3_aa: CASSQPGRNNEQFF; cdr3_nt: TGTGCCAGCAGCCAACCAGGGAGGAACAATGAGCAGTTCTTC
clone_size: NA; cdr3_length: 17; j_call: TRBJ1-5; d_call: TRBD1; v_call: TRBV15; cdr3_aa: CATSRLGTGDSNQPQHF; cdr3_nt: TGTGCCACCAGCAGACTGGGGACAGGGGATAGCAATCAGCCCCAGCATTTT
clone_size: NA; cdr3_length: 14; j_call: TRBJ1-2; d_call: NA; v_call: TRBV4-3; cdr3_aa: CASSQDLAGNGYTF; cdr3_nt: TGCGCCAGCAGCCAAGATCTGGCAGGGAATGGCTACACCTTC
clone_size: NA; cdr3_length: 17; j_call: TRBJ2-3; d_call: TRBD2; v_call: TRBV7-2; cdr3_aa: CASSSGLAGASTDTQYF; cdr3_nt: TGTGCCAGCAGCAGTGGACTAGCGGGGGCCAGCACAGATACGCAGTATTTT
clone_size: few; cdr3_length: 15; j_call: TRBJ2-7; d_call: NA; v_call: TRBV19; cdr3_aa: CASSNPGHSFHEQYF; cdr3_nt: TGTGCCAGTAGTAATCCGGGACACTCGTTCCACGAGCAGTACTTC
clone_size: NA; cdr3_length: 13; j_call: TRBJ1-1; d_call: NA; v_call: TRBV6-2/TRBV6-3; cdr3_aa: CASSSTVGIKAFF; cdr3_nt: TGTGCCAGCAGTTCGACAGTGGGAATTAAAGCTTTCTTT
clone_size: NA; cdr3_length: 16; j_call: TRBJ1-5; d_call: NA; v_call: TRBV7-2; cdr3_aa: CASSLATGNSNQPQHF; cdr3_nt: TGTGCCAGCAGCCTGGCCACAGGGAATAGCAATCAGCCCCAGCATTTT
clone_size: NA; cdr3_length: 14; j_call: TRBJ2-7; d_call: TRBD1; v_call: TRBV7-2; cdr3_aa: CASSADRGLYEQYF; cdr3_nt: TGTGCCAGCAGCGCGGACAGGGGCCTCTACGAGCAGTACTTC
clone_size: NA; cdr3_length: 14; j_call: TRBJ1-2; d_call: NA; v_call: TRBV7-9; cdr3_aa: CASSLGGTPYGYTF; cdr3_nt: TGTGCCAGCAGCTTAGGGGGGACACCCTATGGCTACACCTTC
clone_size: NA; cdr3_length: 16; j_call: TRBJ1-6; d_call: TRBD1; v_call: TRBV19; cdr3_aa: CASSSQGGQGSSPLHF; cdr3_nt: TGTGCCAGTAGTTCCCAAGGAGGACAGGGCTCTTCACCCCTCCACTTT
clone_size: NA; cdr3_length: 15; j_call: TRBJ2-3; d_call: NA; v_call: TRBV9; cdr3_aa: CASSPRTTSTDTQYF; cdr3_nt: TGTGCCAGCAGCCCTCGGACTACTAGCACAGATACGCAGTATTTT
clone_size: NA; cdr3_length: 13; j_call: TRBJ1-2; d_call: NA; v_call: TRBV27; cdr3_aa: CASSFVSNYGYTF; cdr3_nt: TGTGCCAGCAGTTTCGTCTCTAACTATGGCTACACCTTC
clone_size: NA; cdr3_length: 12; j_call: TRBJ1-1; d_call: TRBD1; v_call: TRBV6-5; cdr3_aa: CASGRGFTEAFF; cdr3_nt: TGTGCCAGCGGCAGGGGGTTTACTGAAGCTTTCTTT
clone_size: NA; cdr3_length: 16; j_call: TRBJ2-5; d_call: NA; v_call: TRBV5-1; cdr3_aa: CASSLLLRGVSETQYF; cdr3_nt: TGCGCCAGCAGCTTATTACTTCGCGGGGTGTCAGAGACCCAGTACTTC
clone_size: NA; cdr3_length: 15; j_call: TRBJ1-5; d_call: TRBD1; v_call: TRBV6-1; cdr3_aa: CASSDGTGRRQPQHF; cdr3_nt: TGTGCCAGCAGTGATGGGACAGGGCGGCGACAGCCCCAGCATTTT
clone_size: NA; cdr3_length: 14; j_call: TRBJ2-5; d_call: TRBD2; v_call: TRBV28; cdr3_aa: CASRLSGSQETQYF; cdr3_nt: TGTGCCAGCAGGCTTAGCGGGTCACAAGAGACCCAGTACTTC
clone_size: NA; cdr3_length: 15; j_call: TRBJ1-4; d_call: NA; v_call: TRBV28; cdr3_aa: CASSLLTGSGEKLFF; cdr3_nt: TGTGCCAGCAGTCTACTAACAGGGTCTGGGGAAAAACTGTTTTTT
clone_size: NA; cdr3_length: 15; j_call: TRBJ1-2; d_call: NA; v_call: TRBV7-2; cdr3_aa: CASSQVLGVNYGYTF; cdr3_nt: TGTGCCAGCAGTCAAGTCCTCGGGGTTAACTATGGCTACACCTTC
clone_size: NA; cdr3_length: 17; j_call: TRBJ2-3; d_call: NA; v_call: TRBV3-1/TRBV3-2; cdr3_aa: CASSQVLVRSSTDTQYF; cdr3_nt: TGTGCCAGCAGCCAAGTATTGGTGAGATCTAGCACAGATACGCAGTATTTT
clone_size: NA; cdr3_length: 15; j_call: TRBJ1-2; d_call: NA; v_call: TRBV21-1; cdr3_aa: CASSHRKTGEDGYTF; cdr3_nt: TGTGCCAGCAGCCACAGAAAGACAGGGGAGGATGGCTACACCTTC